This TCR beta chain came from a study of response to subunit inactivated influenza vaccine. Germline V gene sequence: CDR1 SGHAT, CDR2 FQNNGV. V trimming: 3 bases; J trimming: 0 bases; junction bases outside the gene matches: 13. The CDR3 loop spans 18 amino acids. TCRdb used MiXCR to reprocess the RT-PCR reads, holding one entry per CDR3 protein. The sample carries more than 450,000 distinct CDR3 sequences, approximately 10% recorded once. This sample was shared with a second study, whose subject was T cells expressing NK-cell markers. That source adds: For TCR beta, cDNA was produced by 5'RACE template switching with UMIs. In the group of eight sequenced donors, seven were HCMV-seropositive and one was seronegative. NKG2C+ dominant clonotypes from 5 to 7 donors made up roughly 1.0-8% of CD8+ T cells. It remained uncertain whether the expanded NKG2C+ T cell clones were specific for HCMV antigens.

The chain recombines TRBV11-2 with TRBJ1-1; TRBD1 matches 7 bases. Sequenced here: PBMCs from blood, sampled on the day of vaccination. The sequence derives from a man aged 45 to 65 who received an inactivated influenza vaccine. The CDR3 here is CASSFRQGGLPMNTEAFF. CDR3 nucleotides: TGTGCCAGCAGCTTCCGACAGGGTGGGCTTCCAATGAACACTGAAGCTTTCTTT.